What follows are 13 T cell receptor beta chains derived from one specimen sequenced in a study of response to subunit inactivated influenza vaccine. TCRdb analysed the RT-PCR reads with MiXCR anew, one entry per CDR3 protein. The sample consists of 500,000 to 550,000 distinct CDR3 sequences, 6.5% to 8% of them appearing once. The source was PBMCs from blood, collected roughly 24 months after vaccination. These receptors came from a man aged 45-69 years who received an inactivated influenza vaccine.

This clonotype was counted a few times. This chain links TRBV20-1 with TRBJ2-5, with a tentative D call TRBD1 (5 bases). The CDR3 consists of 12 residues. Germline CDR1 DFQATT, CDR2 SNEGSKA (reference sequence). V lost 7 bases to trimming and J lost 4 bases, with 13 bases between them. This CDR3 is CSVFQGSETQYF. The CDR3 bases are TGCAGTGTTTTCCAGGGTTCAGAGACCCAGTACTTC.

V usage is TRBV12-3 or TRBV12-4 and J usage is TRBJ2-1, with 8 bases aligning to TRBD2. The V gene end was trimmed by 7 bases and the J gene end by 9 bases; junction bases not matched to a gene: 14. There are 15 residues in the CDR3. In DNA, the CDR3 is TGTGCCAGCACAAGGGGACTAGGTGTCTTACGTGAGCAGTTCTTC. It codes for CASTRGLGVLREQFF.

This clonotype was recorded many times. V gene TRBV6-2 or TRBV6-3 combines with J gene TRBJ2-1, with D unresolved. The CDR3 covers 15 residues. In germline, CDR1 is MNHEY, CDR2 SVGEGT. V dropped 5 bases and J dropped 5 bases, with 16 bases sitting between them. CDR3 coding DNA: TGTGCCAGCAGTGCCGACGGAGCCACTCACAATGAGCAGTTCTTC. It translates to CASSADGATHNEQFF.

This clonotype was counted between two and nine times. V is TRBV7-9 and J is TRBJ2-1, with a possible D match to TRBD2 (5 bases). The CDR3 is made up of 15 amino acids. In germline, CDR1 is SEHNR, CDR2 FQNEAQ (reference sequence). Between the trimmed V and J ends, which lost 0 bases and 5 bases, there was a span of 11 bases. CDR3 DNA: TGTGCCAGCAGCTTAGCCTCGCTAGCCAACAATGAGCAGTTCTTC. Protein sequence: CASSLASLANNEQFF. The variable domain in full, with the rest retrieved from reference TRBV7-9 and TRBJ2-1, is DTGVSQNPRHKITKRGQNVTFRCDPISEHNRLYWYRQTLGQGPEFLTYFQNEAQLEKSRLLSDRFSAERPKGSFSTLEIQRTEQGDSAMYLCASSLASLANNEQFFGPGTRLTVL.

This clonotype was observed a handful of times. The chain is built from TRBV9 and TRBJ2-3; TRBD2 matches 7 bases. In germline, CDR1 is SGDLS, CDR2 YYNGEE. V shed 2 bases, J shed 2 bases, and the junction held 8 bases outside the gene matches. The CDR3 is 16 amino acids. CDR3 sequence: CASSVQGGWNTDTQYF. CDR3 nucleotide sequence: TGTGCCAGCAGCGTCCAGGGAGGGTGGAACACAGATACGCAGTATTTT.

This sequence joins TRBV6-1 and TRBJ2-7; 12 bases are shared with TRBD2. V lost 7 bases and J lost 3; bases outside the gene matches: 7. This CDR3 is 15 amino acids long. CDR1 is MNHNS, CDR2 SASEGT, per germline. The CDR3, as DNA: TGTGCCAGCACCGTGGGACTAGCGGGCAGCTACGAGCAGTACTTC. Its translation is CASTVGLAGSYEQYF.

The V gene is TRBV28, the J gene TRBJ1-1, with D uncertain. Trimming removed 5 bases from V and 1 base from J, with 8 bases in between. CDR1 is MDHEN, CDR2 SYDVKM, per germline. The CDR3 length is 13 residues. The CDR3 bases are TGTGCCAGCAGTCTAACACAGAACACTGAAGCTTTCTTT. Its translation: CASSLTQNTEAFF.

The chain is built from TRBV6-1 and TRBJ1-4, with 9 bases lining up with TRBD1. Germline values: CDR1 MNHNS, CDR2 SASEGT. The CDR3 spans 15 residues. The V segment lost 5 bases and the J segment 10 bases; nucleotides outside the gene matches: 11. For the CDR3, the DNA is TGTGCCAGCAGTCCTACACAGGGGGCGCGGGGAAAACTGTTTTTT. This codes for CASSPTQGARGKLFF.

The rearrangement joins TRBV20-1 to TRBJ2-7; 15 bases line up with TRBD2. Germline V gene data show CDR1 as DFQATT and CDR2 as SNEGSKA (reference sequence). The CDR3 sequence is 17 residues long. V was pared by 1 base and J by 7 bases, with 11 bases of the junction left unmatched. The CDR3 reads CSARALGLAGGFEEQYF. CDR3 coding DNA: TGCAGTGCTAGAGCCCTAGGACTAGCGGGAGGGTTTGAAGAGCAGTACTTC.

This clonotype was seen at least ten times. The gene calls are TRBV10-2 and TRBJ1-1; D not resolved. Germline CDR1 WSHSY, CDR2 SAAADI. CDR3 length: 15 residues. The V end was cut by 7 bases, the J end by 0 bases, with 15 bases between. CDR3 amino acids: CASTRLLYMNTEAFF. For the CDR3, the DNA is TGCGCCAGCACCAGACTGCTATACATGAACACTGAAGCTTTCTTT.

V is TRBV5-1 and J is TRBJ2-7; TRBD1 matches 7 bases. V gave up 4 bases and J gave up 3 bases; unmatched junction bases: 10. Germline V CDR1 and CDR2: SGHRS, YFSETQ. This CDR3 is 15 amino acids long. The CDR3 sequence: CASSLTGTALYEQYF. For the CDR3, the DNA is TGCGCCAGCAGCCTGACCGGGACAGCACTCTACGAGCAGTACTTC.

This clonotype has at least ten counts. The chain has TRBV4-3 and TRBJ1-4; D possibly corresponds to TRBD1 (5 bases). CDR3 length equals 15 residues. Trimming left V 3 bases short and J 4 bases short, with 12 bases between. Germline V gene sequence: CDR1 LGHNA, CDR2 YSLEER. For the CDR3, the DNA is TGCGCCAGCAGCCACCTCTTGGGGGATAATGAAAAACTGTTTTTT. Translation gives CASSHLLGDNEKLFF.

This clonotype was counted ten times or more. The chain uses TRBV6-5 and TRBJ2-6; 8 positions agree with TRBD1. V was clipped by 4 bases and J by 12 bases; unmatched bases: 8. Germline CDR1 MNHEY, CDR2 SVGAGI. The CDR3 covers 14 residues. Here the CDR3 reads CASSSGTGPFVLTF. The CDR3 nucleotides read TGTGCCAGCAGTTCCGGGACAGGTCCCTTCGTCCTGACTTTC.